Here is one T cell receptor (beta chain) with its context. Its antigen is unknown. This record belongs to a study of cytomegalovirus exposure and HLA in healthy donors. Findings and caveats of the study: The study designated fewer than 200 TCR beta chains cytomegalovirus-associated.

Assay used: immunoSEQ multiplex PCR; TCRdb lists only in-frame clones, some missing. The data contain about 130,000 clones, 88% of them singletons. Germline V gene data show CDR1 as MNHNY and CDR2 as SVGAGI (reference sequence). There are 14 residues in the CDR3. Germline trimming cut 7 bases from V and 4 bases from J; bases unmatched to any gene: 3. The material sequenced was PBMCs. The receptor was isolated from a man aged 25 to 40 in good health and CMV-seronegative. The chain recombines TRBV6-6 with TRBJ2-7, with 14 bases matching TRBD2. As DNA, the CDR3 is TGTGCCAGCACCGGACTAGCGGGAGGTTACGAGCAGTACTTC. Amino acids: CASTGLAGGYEQYF.